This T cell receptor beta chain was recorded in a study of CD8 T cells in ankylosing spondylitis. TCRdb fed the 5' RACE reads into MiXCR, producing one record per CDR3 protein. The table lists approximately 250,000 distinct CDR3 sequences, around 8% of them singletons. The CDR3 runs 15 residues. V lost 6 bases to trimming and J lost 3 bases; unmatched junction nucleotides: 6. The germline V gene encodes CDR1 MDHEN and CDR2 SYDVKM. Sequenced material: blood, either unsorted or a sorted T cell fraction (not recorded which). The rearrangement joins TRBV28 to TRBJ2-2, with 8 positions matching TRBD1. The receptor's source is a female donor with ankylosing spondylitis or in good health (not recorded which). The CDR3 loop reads CASSPHRGYTGELFF. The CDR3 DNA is TGTGCCAGCAGCCCACACAGGGGGTACACCGGGGAGCTGTTTTTT. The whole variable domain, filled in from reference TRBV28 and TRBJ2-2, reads DVKVTQSSRYLVKRTGEKVFLECVQDMDHENMFWYRQDPGLGLRLIYFSYDVKMKEKGDIPEGYSVSREKKERFSLILESASTNQTSMYLCASSPHRGYTGELFFGEGSRLTVL.